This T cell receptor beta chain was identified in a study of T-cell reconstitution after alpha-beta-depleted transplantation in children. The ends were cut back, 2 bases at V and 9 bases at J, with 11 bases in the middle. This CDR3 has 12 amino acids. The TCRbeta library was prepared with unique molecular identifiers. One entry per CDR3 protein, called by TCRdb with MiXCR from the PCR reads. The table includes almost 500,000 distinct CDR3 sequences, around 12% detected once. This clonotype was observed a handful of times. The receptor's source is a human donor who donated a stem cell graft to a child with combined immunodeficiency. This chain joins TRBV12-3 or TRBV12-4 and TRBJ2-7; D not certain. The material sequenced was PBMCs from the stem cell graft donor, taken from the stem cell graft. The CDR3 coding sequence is TGTGCCAGCAGTTTACTCCCCCCGGGGCAGTACTTC. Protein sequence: CASSLLPPGQYF.